This record looks at one TCR beta chain sequence and its context. Per the study methods: Counts of nucleated cells, estimated from reference gene primer amplification, were obtained. Using immunoSEQ multiplex PCR, the repertoire was profiled, and TCRdb retains in-frame clones only, with some absent. V and J calls and clone size follow that table, whereas D and trimming were derived from the DNA. The data contain fewer than 350,000 clones, roughly 85% of them singletons. This sample is drawn from a study of blood T cell repertoires in COVID-19. Looking at the study overall: The United States, Italy and Spain were the sources of the acute and convalescent COVID-19 samples.

Cohort 3 donors counted as recovered after two negative PCRs, clearance, or resolved symptoms. This sequence originates from a woman aged 40 to 49 who had recovered from COVID-19. The sample taken for sequencing was PBMCs or T cells enriched from blood (not recorded which).

As DNA, the CDR3 is TGTGCCAGCAGCTTAGAAGCGGGAGGCCAGGGGAATGAGCAGTTCTTC. This gives the protein CASSLEAGGQGNEQFF. The V and J genes are TRBV7-6 and TRBJ2-1; 9 bases line up with TRBD2. From germline, CDR1 is SGHVS and CDR2 FNYEAQ. Germline trimming cut 1 base from V and 7 bases from J; bases unmatched to any gene: 8. The CDR3 totals 16 residues.